The present T cell receptor beta chain was sequenced within a study of T cells after yellow fever vaccination (dated by TCRdb to between 2018 and 2020). A note on the overall study: The SMART-Seq v4 Ultra Low Input RNA kit was used to prepare libraries from fractions with low cell numbers. Bulk TCR alpha and beta repertoires were sequenced longitudinally to track T-cell clones before and after primary and booster YFV17D yellow fever vaccination. Two healthy male donors, one aged 18 to 30 and one aged 30 to 40 years, were included in the cohort. Bulk PBMC replicates and cell subsets were isolated from blood drawn at multiple timepoints before and after both primary and secondary immunization. General findings and caveats noted by the study authors: The secondary T-cell response was weaker than the primary response but faster, peaking on day 5 instead of day 15. Because only a couple of donors were included in the study, the extent to which the findings can be generalized is limited. A small fraction of clonotypes showed up in both the CD4 and CD8 compartments, probably as a result of convergent recombination. FACS-sorted repertoires could contain abundant contaminating clonotypes from the bulk population, so computational filtering was required. Most clones expanded after primary vaccination (around 96% of CD4 and 88% of CD8) were re-detected after the booster, suggesting that broad memory maintenance occurred.

TCR cDNA was synthesized by 5'RACE template switching, which introduced a universal primer site and unique molecular identifiers. cDNA synthesis was primed from both the TCR alpha and TCR beta constant segments. Two PCR steps were used to amplify libraries, with sample barcodes and sequencing adapters being added in the second step. Sequencing of libraries was performed on Illumina HiSeq 2500 (2x100 bp) or NovaSeq (2x150 bp). Regarding the original processing steps: Demultiplexing of reads and collapsing into UMI consensus sequences were performed with MIGEC, and V(D)J alignment was carried out with MiXCR. Vaccine-responding clonotypes were identified with edgeR using replicate PBMC samples, with FDR below 0.01 and a log2 fold change above 5 up to day 15 being required. Each bulk clonotype received a CD4 or CD8 identity based on whether the sequenced CD4 or CD8 repertoire contained that clonotype at higher abundance. Using fastp trimming at Q25 and MiXCR clonotype assembly, TCRdb reanalyzed the public sequencing data and kept in-frame beta chains. Identical CDR3 proteins give one entry, which carries the most common genes and DNA. The V and J calls shown here were made by TCRdb, not taken from the authors' results. Across this sample there are some 350,000 distinct CDR3 sequences, with 8.7% seen only once. The top ten constitute roughly 18% of the sample.

Read against the paper, the sample's treatment or condition label means: live attenuated yellow fever vaccine strain. Two biological replicates of bulk PBMCs were collected at each blood-draw timepoint. A standard Ficoll-Paque protocol was used to isolate PBMCs from peripheral blood. RNA was extracted with TriZol from bulk PBMCs, CD4 and CD8 fractions, and dextramer-positive and dextramer-negative fractions. As to this clonotype: The antigen it recognizes is unknown. No base quality values were provided; no much bigger clone lies one nucleotide off.

The germline V gene (reference sequence) sets CDR1 to LGHDT and CDR2 to YNNKEL. V is clipped by 1 base and J by 10 bases, and the sequence between their germline boundaries is 13 bases long. The CDR3 runs 14 amino acids, cysteine and phenylalanine included. Just the 42-base CDR3 DNA is kept, in frame starting at base 1. Specimen: PBMCs, collected on the day of the first yellow fever vaccination. The V gene is TRBV3-1 and the J gene is TRBJ1-4; a tentative D match to TRBD1 spans 5 bases. The TCR sequence derives from a man between 18 and 35 years old who received the YFV17D yellow fever vaccine. The CDR3 corresponds to CASSQVSRGGKLFF. The bases are TGTGCCAGCAGCCAAGTATCACGGGGCGGAAAACTGTTTTTT.